This TCR beta chain is drawn from a study of T cells after yellow fever vaccination. Overall study context: Fractions containing few cells were prepared with SMART-Seq v4 Ultra Low Input. General study results and limits: A large majority of primary-vaccination clones showed up again after the booster (just under 97% CD4, around 90% CD8). A small proportion of clonotypes was detected in both the CD4 and CD8 compartments.

This clonotype was seen more than once but under ten times. Its target is not known. CDR1 is LNHDA, CDR2 SQIVND, per germline (reference sequence). The CDR3 has 16 residues. Germline trimming cut 5 bases from V and 6 bases from J; bases unmatched to any gene: 9. Generation of TCR cDNA used 5'RACE template switching (which added a universal primer site and UMIs). Each CDR3 protein is one row after TCRdb ran MiXCR on the 5' RACE reads. This sample yields roughly 180,000 distinct CDR3 sequences, of which approximately 6% are seen a single time; about 2.7% belongs to the top ten. This chain joins TRBV19 and TRBJ1-5, with TRBD1 matching over 11 bases. This sequence originates from a man younger than 30 who received the YFV17D yellow fever vaccine. The source material was CD4+ T cells sorted from PBMCs, sampled on the day of the first yellow fever vaccination. CDR3 nucleotides: TGTGCCAGTAGTTATCTTGGACAGGGGGCGGTTCAGCCCCAGCATTTT. It encodes CASSYLGQGAVQPQHF.